The T cell receptor beta chain described here comes from a study of blood T cells in healthy people across ages (dated by TCRdb to between 2014 and 2017). For the wider study: Template switching captured roughly one uniquely barcoded TCR beta cDNA molecule per two T cells in model experiments. The study measured age-related changes in TCR beta repertoire diversity using deep sequencing normalized with unique cDNA molecular identifiers. Four age groups were formed from the donors: young (average around 15 years), middle-aged (approximately 42), aged (more than 55) and long-lived (approximately 78). To avoid experimental bias, donors of different ages were distributed randomly across sequencing lanes. For two donors (one aged 18 to 30 and one aged 80 or older), the study analyzed two additional independent replicas of 1 million unique cDNA reads from the same blood draw.

Systemically healthy Caucasian individuals from Russia, 35 to 50 in total and aged about 6 to 100 years, were included as donors. Roughly 10 milliliters of peripheral blood were drawn from each donor into EDTA-treated Vacutainer tubes. Ficoll-Paque density-gradient centrifugation was used to isolate PBMCs, with at least 7 million per sample. Trizol reagent was used to extract total RNA from PBMCs, with at least 5.5 micrograms per sample. For every donor, flow cytometry on a PBMC aliquot measured the percentage of naive CD45RAhigh/CD27high T cells. Library method: 5' RACE. Sequencing took place on an Illumina HiSeq 2500. A second about 7 to 12 cycle PCR used a sample-barcoded 5' primer and a J-beta primer mix. A template-switch 5' adaptor carrying 12 random nucleotides introduced a unique molecular identifier onto each TCR beta cDNA molecule. Each sample yielded at least 2.5 million CDR3-containing paired-end reads. First-strand cDNA synthesis was performed from all RNA using the Mint cDNA synthesis kit, with priming by a TRBC-specific oligonucleotide. Following uracil-DNA glycosylase treatment, all cDNA underwent a first 18-cycle PCR with the universal primers M1SS and BC2_uni_R. On the study's bioinformatics: Each sample was normalized by randomly selecting 1 million high-quality reads, each carrying a distinct molecular identifier. Instead of being binned into consensus sequences, reads with shared molecular identifiers were discarded. CDR3 identification, clonotype clustering and error correction used MiTCR with a Q25 quality threshold and the strictest error-elimination algorithm. A nonparametric unseen species model with Euler transformation was used to estimate a lower bound on total TCR beta diversity. Using fastp trimming at Q25 and MiXCR clonotype assembly, TCRdb reanalyzed the public sequencing data and kept in-frame beta chains. Rows merge per CDR3 protein into single entries with the most common DNA and genes. TCRdb's processing, not the authors', yielded these V and J calls. Within this sample are about a million distinct CDR3 sequences, with about two fifths of them counted one time only. The ten biggest clones cover over 10% of the sample.

The sample holds a few counts of this clonotype. Its antigen has not been determined. Base qualities are not provided; no much larger clone lies one nucleotide away. What the research found in general, with its limitations: The long-lived group showed more naive CD4+ T cells, fewer expanded clones and increased TCR diversity than the aged group, suggesting age selection. Conclusive comparison of naive and antigen-experienced compartments was prevented by the profiling of bulk unsorted PBMCs. Donor CMV infection status was unknown, potentially confounding age-related changes in expanded clonotypes. Observed TCR beta diversity per million T cells fell roughly linearly with age, and a significant reduction was already apparent by age approximately 40. Estimates of total diversity based on one million sequenced T cells were considered lower bounds and underestimates. The percentage of naive T cells measured by flow cytometry correlated strongly with observed TCR beta diversity.

This TCR was sampled from a man younger than 35 in good health. Sequencing input: blood.

The sequenced DNA is TGTGCCATCAGTGAGTCGACGAGTCCGAATAAAGAGACCCAGTACTTC. This sequence encodes CAISESTSPNKETQYF. The chain employs TRBV10-3 and TRBJ2-5; confidence is insufficient to name the D gene. Measured from the cysteine to the phenylalanine, the CDR3 is 16 residues long. Only the CDR3 region is kept as DNA, spanning 48 bases read in frame from base 1. CDR1 ENHRY and CDR2 SYGVKD were looked up in the germline V gene. The V and J ends are trimmed by 0 bases and 3 bases, leaving 14 bases between them.